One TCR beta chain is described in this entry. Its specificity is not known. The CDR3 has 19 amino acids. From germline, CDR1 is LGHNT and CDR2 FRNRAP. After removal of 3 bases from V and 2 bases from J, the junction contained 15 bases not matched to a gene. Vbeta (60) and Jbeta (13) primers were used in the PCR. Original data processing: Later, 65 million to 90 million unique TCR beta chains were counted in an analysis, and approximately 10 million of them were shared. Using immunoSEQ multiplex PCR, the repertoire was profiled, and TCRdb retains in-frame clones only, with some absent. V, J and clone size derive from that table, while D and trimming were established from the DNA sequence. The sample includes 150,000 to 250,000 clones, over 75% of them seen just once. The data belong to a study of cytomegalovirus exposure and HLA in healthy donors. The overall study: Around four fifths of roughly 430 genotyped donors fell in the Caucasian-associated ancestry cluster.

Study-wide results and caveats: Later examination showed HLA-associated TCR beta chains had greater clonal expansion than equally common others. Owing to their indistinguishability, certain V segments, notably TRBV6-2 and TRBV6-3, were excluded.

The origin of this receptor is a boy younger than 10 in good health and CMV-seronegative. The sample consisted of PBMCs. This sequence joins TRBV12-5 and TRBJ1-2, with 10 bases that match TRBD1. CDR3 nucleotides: TGTGCTAGTGGTTTTTTTTCGACAGGGGGCGCCGGTCGAAACTATGGCTACACCTTC. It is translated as CASGFFSTGGAGRNYGYTF.